This T cell receptor (beta chain) was sequenced in a study of brain T cells in children with intractable seizures (dated by TCRdb to about 2021). Describing the broader study: A NanoString immunology panel was first used to screen resected brain tissue from around 57 pediatric epilepsy surgery cases for immune gene transcripts. Of the roughly twelve selected surgery cases, pre-surgery blood was also sequenced for eight, so four had brain tissue only. On the study overall, not on this receptor specifically: Because pre- and post-surgery blood were sequenced to different depths, clones absent from the pre-surgery sample may reflect undersampling. The patients' HCMV serostatus was not known, and viral specificity was inferred solely from CDR3 sequence similarity.

From the cysteine up to the phenylalanine, the CDR3 has a length of 18 residues. The kept DNA is CDR3 alone, 54 bases in frame from the first base. V gives up 1 base and J gives up 0 bases, and the segment between their germline ends measures 17 bases. The germline V gene (reference sequence) gives CDR1 as SGHKS and CDR2 as YYEKEE. The immunoSEQ assay was applied to genomic DNA to generate the TCR beta chain sequences. As for the original processing: CDR3 sequences that did not begin with the conserved framework cysteine at position 104 were removed manually. Clonality was calculated as one minus the normalized Shannon's Diversity Index, with values ranging from 0 (maximal diversity) to 1 (oligoclonal). Differences in the frequency of the same CDR3 between samples, such as brain versus blood, were assessed with chi-squared comparison-of-proportions tests. Public clonotypes were found by searching immuneACCESS, and the VDJdb browser was used to assess similarity to known antiviral clonotypes. The source is immuneACCESS, and TCRdb retained only in-frame sequences with V and J called. Part of the clones is not carried over; for the studies checked, unresolved V genes explain less than half of this, and the remainder is unexplained. V and J calls and clone size follow that table, whereas D and trimming were derived from the DNA. Here the sample has about 340,000 clones; over 90% occur a single time. Of the sample, 4.5% to 7% is held by the ten largest clones.

On this clone itself: Its antigen is currently not known. No much larger clone is present one base from it, and per-base qualities are unavailable.

According to the study, the label for this sample's time point signals: blood from clinic visit 5 months post-surgery; TSC patient then seizure free. The surgery cases with the highest brain T cell transcript signatures were chosen for TCR beta chain sequencing of brain tissue, and also of blood when blood was available. Before surgery, the patients had been given at least one anti-epileptic drug. The TCR-sequenced patients were children whose drug-resistant epilepsy was caused by tuberous sclerosis complex, focal cortical dysplasia, Rasmussen encephalitis or hemimegalencephaly. The Monarch genomic DNA purification kit was used to extract bulk genomic DNA from unsorted brain tissue and from whole blood.

The rearrangement joined TRBV5-5 to TRBJ1-5, and possibly TRBD1, on 5 matching bases. The sequencing here drew on peripheral blood, taken more than 4 months after surgery. This TCR came from a boy younger than two with tuberous sclerosis and intractable seizures. Here is the DNA: TGTGCCAGCAGCTTGTTTCCGTCAGGGAGCCTTAGCAATCAGCCCCAGCATTTT. Its translation is CASSLFPSGSLSNQPQHF.